This T cell receptor (beta chain) was obtained from a study of blood T cells in healthy people across ages. Together with a sample-barcoded 5' primer, a J-beta primer mix was included in a second PCR lasting about 6 to 11 cycles. In TCRdb, the 5' RACE reads were re-called with MiXCR into one record per CDR3 protein. The sample lists about 2 million distinct CDR3 sequences; about 50% were seen once. The J segment lost 1 base and the V segment lost 0 bases, leaving 5 bases of the junction unmatched. This CDR3 is built from 15 residues. Germline CDR1 and CDR2: DFQATT and SNEGSKA (reference sequence). Input material: blood. The receptor was derived from a woman aged 35 to 49 in good health. The chain is built from TRBV20-1 and TRBJ1-2; 7 bases agree with TRBD1. The CDR3 here is CSARDPGQLNYGYTF. In nucleotides, the CDR3 is TGCAGTGCTAGAGACCCGGGACAGCTTAACTATGGCTACACCTTC.